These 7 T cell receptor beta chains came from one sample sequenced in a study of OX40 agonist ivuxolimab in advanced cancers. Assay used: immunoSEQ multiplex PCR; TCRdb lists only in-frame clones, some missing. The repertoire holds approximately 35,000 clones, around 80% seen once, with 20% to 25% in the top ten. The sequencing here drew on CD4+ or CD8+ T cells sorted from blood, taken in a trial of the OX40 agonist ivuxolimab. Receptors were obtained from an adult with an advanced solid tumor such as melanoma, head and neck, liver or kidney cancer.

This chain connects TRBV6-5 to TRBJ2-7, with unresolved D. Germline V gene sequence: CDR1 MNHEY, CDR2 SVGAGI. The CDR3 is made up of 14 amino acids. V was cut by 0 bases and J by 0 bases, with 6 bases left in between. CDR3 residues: CASSYSRSSYEQYF. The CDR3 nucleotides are TGTGCCAGCAGTTACTCTAGGAGCTCCTACGAGCAGTACTTC.

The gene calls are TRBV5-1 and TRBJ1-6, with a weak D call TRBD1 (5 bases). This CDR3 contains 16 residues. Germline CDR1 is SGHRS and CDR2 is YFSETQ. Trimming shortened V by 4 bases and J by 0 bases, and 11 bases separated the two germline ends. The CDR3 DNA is TGCGCCAGCAGCCTGGGGGGTGGCTCCTATAATTCACCCCTCCACTTT. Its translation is CASSLGGGSYNSPLHF.

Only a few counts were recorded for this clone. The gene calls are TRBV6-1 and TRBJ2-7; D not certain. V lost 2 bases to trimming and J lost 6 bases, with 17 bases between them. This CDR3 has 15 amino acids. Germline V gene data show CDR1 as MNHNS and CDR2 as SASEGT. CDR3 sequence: CASSEMSTASAEQYF. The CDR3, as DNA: TGTGCCAGCAGTGAAATGAGTACGGCCTCTGCCGAGCAGTACTTC.

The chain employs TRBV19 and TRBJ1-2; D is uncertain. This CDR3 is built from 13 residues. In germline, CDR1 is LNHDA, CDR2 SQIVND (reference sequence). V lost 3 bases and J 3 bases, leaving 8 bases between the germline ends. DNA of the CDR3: TGTGCCAGTAGTATTATCTGGGACTATGGCTACACCTTC. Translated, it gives CASSIIWDYGYTF. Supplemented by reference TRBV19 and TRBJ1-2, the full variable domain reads DGGITQSPKYLFRKEGQNVTLSCEQNLNHDAMYWYRQDPGQGLRLIYYSQIVNDFQKGDIAEGYSVSREKKESFPLTVTSAQKNPTAFYLCASSIIWDYGYTFGSGTRLTVV.

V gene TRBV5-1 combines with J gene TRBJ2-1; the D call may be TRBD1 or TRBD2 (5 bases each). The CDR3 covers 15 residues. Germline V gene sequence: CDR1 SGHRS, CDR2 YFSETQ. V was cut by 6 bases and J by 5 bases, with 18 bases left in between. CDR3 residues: CASNYRDGQNNEQFF. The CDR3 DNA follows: TGCGCCAGCAACTATAGGGACGGACAAAACAATGAGCAGTTCTTC.

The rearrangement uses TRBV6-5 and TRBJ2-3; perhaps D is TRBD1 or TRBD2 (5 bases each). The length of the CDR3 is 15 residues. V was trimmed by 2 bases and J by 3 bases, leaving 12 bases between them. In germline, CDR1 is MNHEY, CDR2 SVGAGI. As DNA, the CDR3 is TGTGCCAGCAGTTACCGTCAGGGACGGACAGATACGCAGTATTTT. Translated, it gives CASSYRQGRTDTQYF.

The CDR3 is CASSYAPGGAGNEQFF. In DNA form, the CDR3 reads TGCGCCAGCAGCTACGCCCCCGGGGGGGCGGGTAATGAGCAGTTCTTC. The chain has TRBV4-1 and TRBJ2-1; 8 bases agree with TRBD2. CDR1 is MGHRA, CDR2 YSYEKL, per germline. The junction had 13 bases not matched to a gene; V was cut back by 5 bases and J by 7 bases. The CDR3 sequence is 16 residues long.